Each of the 12 T cell receptor beta chains below was sequenced from the same sample in a study of blood T cell repertoires in COVID-19. Method: immunoSEQ multiplex PCR; TCRdb's copy keeps in-frame clones and lacks some. The repertoire includes 230,000 or so clones, 88% of them detected once, and approximately 14% sits in the top ten. Sequenced input: PBMCs or T cells enriched from blood (not recorded which). All receptors derive from a woman aged 45-65 years with acute COVID-19.

V is TRBV19 and J is TRBJ2-3; 10 bases match TRBD2. J gave up 14 bases and V 5 bases, and 7 bases lay outside the gene matches. The V gene's germline CDR1 is LNHDA and CDR2 SQIVND (reference sequence). The CDR3 is 12 residues long. The CDR3, as DNA: TGTGCCAGTAGTCTATCTAGCGGGAGTCTGTATTTT. Translating gives CASSLSSGSLYF.

The chain is built from TRBV28 and TRBJ1-3; D possibly corresponds to TRBD1 (5 bases). The V end was cut by 7 bases, the J end by 1 base, with 14 bases between. This CDR3 is built from 15 residues. The germline V gene encodes CDR1 MDHEN and CDR2 SYDVKM. In DNA, the CDR3 is TGTGCCAGCACTCTTATAAAGGGGTCTGGAAACACCATATATTTT. Amino acid sequence: CASTLIKGSGNTIYF.

This clone was observed a single time. This chain links TRBV19 with TRBJ2-1; 13 nucleotides align to TRBD2. Trimming cost V 5 bases and J 8 bases; bases outside gene matches: 9. The CDR3 extends over 16 amino acids. Germline V gene lookup returns CDR1 LNHDA and CDR2 SQIVND (reference sequence). Written as DNA, the CDR3 is TGTGCCAGTAGTCCCTGGACTAGCGGGAGCGCTGATGAGCAGTTCTTC. This translates into CASSPWTSGSADEQFF.

This chain joins TRBV9 and TRBJ1-2; unclear D gene. Germline V gene lookup returns CDR1 SGDLS and CDR2 YYNGEE. Trimming took off 5 bases at V and 2 bases at J, with 19 bases between the two ends. This CDR3 comprises 16 residues. CDR3 amino acids: CASRVTPTAGNYGYTF. For the CDR3, the DNA is TGTGCCAGCAGGGTAACCCCCACAGCGGGCAACTATGGCTACACCTTC.

The chain joins TRBV6-5 to TRBJ1-2; TRBD1 is a possible D gene (6 bases). CDR1 is MNHEY and CDR2 is SVGAGI in the germline V gene. The length of the CDR3 is 13 residues. The V end lost 5 bases, the J end lost 3 bases, and 10 bases lay between the germline ends. The DNA for the CDR3 is TGTGCCAGCAGTCCAAGGACAGACTATGGCTACACCTTC. Its protein product is CASSPRTDYGYTF.

The gene calls are TRBV18 and TRBJ2-7; TRBD1 agrees at 7 bases. This CDR3 region has 17 residues. V was clipped by 2 bases and J by 5 bases; unmatched bases: 15. The V gene's germline CDR1 is KGHSH and CDR2 LQKENI. The CDR3 DNA sequence: TGTGCCAGCTCACCAAACCCCGGTGAGGGGGCTCTTGACGAGCAGTACTTC. This encodes CASSPNPGEGALDEQYF.

The chain carries TRBV7-3 and TRBJ2-1, with 10 bases aligning to TRBD2. Trimming at V came to 5 bases and at J to 6 bases, leaving 4 bases not matched to a gene. CDR3 size: 14 residues. In germline, CDR1 is SGHTA, CDR2 FQGTGA. CDR3 DNA sequence: TGTGCCAGCAGCCCTAGCGGGAGCCCCAATGAGCAGTTCTTC. This gives the protein CASSPSGSPNEQFF.

The chain couples TRBV27 to TRBJ2-2; a possible D gene is TRBD2 (6 bases). V lost 8 bases, J lost 5 bases, and 15 bases lay in between. Germline CDR1 and CDR2: MNHEY and SMNVEV (reference sequence). CDR3 length: 14 residues. Here the CDR3 DNA reads TGTGCCAGCCGACTAGACGTGACTACCGGGGAGCTGTTTTTT. It translates to CASRLDVTTGELFF.

V and J are TRBV28 and TRBJ1-2; 7 bases align to TRBD1. Trimming cost V 8 bases and J 7 bases; bases outside gene matches: 7. This CDR3 is 12 amino acids long. The germline V gene encodes CDR1 MDHEN and CDR2 SYDVKM. CDR3: CASGTASVGYTF. CDR3 in DNA: TGTGCCAGCGGGACAGCCTCCGTTGGCTACACCTTC.

The CDR3 sequence is CASSPLQGGGQPQHF. CDR3 coding DNA: TGCGCCAGCAGCCCCCTACAGGGGGGCGGACAGCCCCAGCATTTT. V gene TRBV4-1 combines with J gene TRBJ1-5, with 8 nucleotides matching TRBD1. V dropped 4 bases and J dropped 7; count of bases not matched to a gene: 9. CDR3 length: 15 residues. The germline CDR1 and CDR2 sequences are MGHRA and YSYEKL.

This sequence joins TRBV11-2 and TRBJ1-4; a weak D match, TRBD1 (5 bases). V was cut by 1 base and J by 4 bases, with 13 bases left in between. The CDR3 is 16 residues long. Germline V gene data show CDR1 as SGHAT and CDR2 as FQNNGV. The CDR3 DNA follows: TGTGCCAGCAGCTTAGCAGGCAGGGTGCGTAATGAAAAACTGTTTTTT. It codes for CASSLAGRVRNEKLFF.

V gene TRBV3-1 (or the pseudogene TRBV3-2) combines with J gene TRBJ2-7; D might be TRBD2 (5 bases). Deletions cut 4 bases from V and 2 bases from J, with 9 bases between. Looked up from germline, CDR1 is LGHDT and CDR2 is YNNKEL (reference sequence). The CDR3 consists of 13 residues. CDR3 nucleotide sequence: TGTGCCAGCAGCCCAGACGGGGCCTACGAGCAGTACTTC. Its translation: CASSPDGAYEQYF.